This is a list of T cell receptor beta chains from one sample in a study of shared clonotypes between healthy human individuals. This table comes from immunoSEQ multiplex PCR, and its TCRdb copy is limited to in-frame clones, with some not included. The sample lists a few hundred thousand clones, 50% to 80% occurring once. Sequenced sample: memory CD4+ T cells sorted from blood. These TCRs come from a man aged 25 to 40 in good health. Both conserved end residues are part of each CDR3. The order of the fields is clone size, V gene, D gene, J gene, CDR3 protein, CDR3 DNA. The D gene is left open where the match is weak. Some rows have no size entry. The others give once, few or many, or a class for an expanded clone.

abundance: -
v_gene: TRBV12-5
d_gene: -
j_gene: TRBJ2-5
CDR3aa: CASGWHGQETQYF
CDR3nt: TGTGCTAGTGGTTGGCACGGCCAAGAGACCCAGTACTTC

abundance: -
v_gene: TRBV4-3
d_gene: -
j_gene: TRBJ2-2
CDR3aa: CASSHDVRISPGELFF
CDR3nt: TGCGCCAGCAGCCACGATGTGCGCATTTCGCCCGGGGAGCTGTTTTTT

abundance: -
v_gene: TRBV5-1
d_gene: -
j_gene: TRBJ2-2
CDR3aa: CASSPGGLTNTGELFF
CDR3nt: TGCGCCAGCAGCCCAGGGGGACTGACGAACACCGGGGAGCTGTTTTTT

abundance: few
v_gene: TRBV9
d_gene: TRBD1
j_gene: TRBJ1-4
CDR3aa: CASSLRQGATNEKLFF
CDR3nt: TGTGCCAGCAGCTTACGACAGGGGGCAACTAATGAAAAACTGTTTTTT

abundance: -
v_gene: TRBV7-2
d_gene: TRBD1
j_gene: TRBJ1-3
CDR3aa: CASSLQGSGNTIYF
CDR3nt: TGTGCCAGCAGCCTACAGGGGTCTGGAAACACCATATATTTT

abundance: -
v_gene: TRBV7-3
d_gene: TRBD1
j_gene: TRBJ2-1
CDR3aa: CASSLQGAGYNEQFF
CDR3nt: TGTGCCAGCAGCTTACAGGGGGCAGGGTACAATGAGCAGTTCTTC

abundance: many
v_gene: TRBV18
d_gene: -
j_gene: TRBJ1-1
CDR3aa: CASSPVVGQTQFF
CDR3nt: TGTGCCAGCTCACCAGTTGTTGGACAGACCCAATTCTTT

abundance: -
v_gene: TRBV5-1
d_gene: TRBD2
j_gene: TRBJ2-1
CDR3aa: CASSPDSGRENEQFF
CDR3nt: TGCGCCAGCAGCCCAGACAGCGGGAGGGAAAATGAGCAGTTCTTC

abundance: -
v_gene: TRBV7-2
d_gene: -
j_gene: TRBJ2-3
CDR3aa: CASRIGDTQYF
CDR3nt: TGTGCCAGCAGGATAGGCGATACGCAGTATTTT

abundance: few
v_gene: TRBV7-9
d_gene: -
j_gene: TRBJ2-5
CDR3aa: CASSSSGIQYF
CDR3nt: TGTGCCAGCAGCTCCTCAGGGATCCAGTACTTC

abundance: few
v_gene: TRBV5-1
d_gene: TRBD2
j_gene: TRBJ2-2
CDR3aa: CASSLGSGSITGELFF
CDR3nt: TGCGCCAGCAGCTTAGGTAGCGGGAGTATCACCGGGGAGCTGTTTTTT

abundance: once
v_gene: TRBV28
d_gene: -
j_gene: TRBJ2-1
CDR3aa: CASSLFPNEQFF
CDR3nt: TGTGCCAGCAGTTTATTCCCCAATGAGCAGTTCTTC

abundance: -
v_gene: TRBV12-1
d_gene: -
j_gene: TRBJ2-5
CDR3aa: CASSLGGSGIELQETQYF
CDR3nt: TGTGCCAGCAGCCTGGGGGGCTCCGGCATAGAACTACAAGAGACCCAGTACTTC

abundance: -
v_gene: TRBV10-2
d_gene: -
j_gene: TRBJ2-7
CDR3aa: CASTPYSSYEQYF
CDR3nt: TGCGCCAGCACCCCGTATAGTTCCTACGAGCAGTACTTC

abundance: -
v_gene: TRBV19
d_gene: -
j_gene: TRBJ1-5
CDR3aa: CASSIGRGSNQPQHF
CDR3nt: TGTGCCAGTAGTATAGGGAGGGGCTCAAATCAGCCCCAGCATTTT

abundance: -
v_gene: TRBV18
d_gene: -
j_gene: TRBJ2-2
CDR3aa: CASSPTGTELFF
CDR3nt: TGTGCCAGCTCACCAACGGGTACGGAGCTGTTTTTT

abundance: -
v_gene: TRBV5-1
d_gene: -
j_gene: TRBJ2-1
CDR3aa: CASSLFDRNNEQFF
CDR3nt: TGCGCCAGCAGCTTATTTGACAGAAACAATGAGCAGTTCTTC

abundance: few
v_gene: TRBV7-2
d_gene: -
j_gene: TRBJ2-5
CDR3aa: CASSLQGYAETQYF
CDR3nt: TGTGCCAGCAGCTTACAGGGTTATGCGGAGACCCAGTACTTC

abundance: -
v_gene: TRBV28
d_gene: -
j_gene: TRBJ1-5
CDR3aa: CASSLWGGEQPQHF
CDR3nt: TGTGCCAGCAGTTTATGGGGTGGGGAACAGCCCCAGCATTTT

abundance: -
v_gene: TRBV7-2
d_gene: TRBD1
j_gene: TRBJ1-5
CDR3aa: CASSPRRTGGNQPQHF
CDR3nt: TGTGCCAGCAGCCCGCGGAGGACAGGGGGCAATCAGCCCCAGCATTTT

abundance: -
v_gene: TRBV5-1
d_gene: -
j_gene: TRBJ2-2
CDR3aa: CASSLGGKQTGELFF
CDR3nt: TGCGCCAGCAGCTTGGGAGGGAAACAGACCGGGGAGCTGTTTTTT

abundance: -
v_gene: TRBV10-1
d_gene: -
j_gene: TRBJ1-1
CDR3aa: CASSSFPNMNTEAFF
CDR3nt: TGCGCCAGCAGTTCTTTTCCGAACATGAACACTGAAGCTTTCTTT

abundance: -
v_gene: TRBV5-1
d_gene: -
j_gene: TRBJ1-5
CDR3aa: CASRVSSNQPQHF
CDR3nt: TGCGCCAGCAGGGTATCTAGCAATCAGCCCCAGCATTTT

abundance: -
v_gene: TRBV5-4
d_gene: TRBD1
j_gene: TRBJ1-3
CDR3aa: CASSLVGRGGGNTIYF
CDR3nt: TGTGCCAGCAGCTTGGTCGGCAGGGGGGGTGGAAACACCATATATTTT